Listed here are 10 T cell receptor beta chains from one sample, sequenced in a study of OX40 agonist ivuxolimab in advanced cancers. Clones were sequenced by immunoSEQ multiplex PCR, and TCRdb holds only the in-frame ones, with some missing. This table has tens of thousands of clones, more than 70% appearing once. The specimen comprised CD4+ or CD8+ T cells sorted from blood, sampled in a trial of the OX40 agonist ivuxolimab. The receptors were gathered from an adult with an advanced solid tumor such as melanoma, head and neck, liver or kidney cancer.

This clone occurred once. The gene calls are TRBV4-1 and TRBJ1-2, with D tentatively TRBD1 (5 bases). Trimming removed 0 bases at V and 8 bases at J, with 19 bases between. Germline loops: CDR1 MGHRA, CDR2 YSYEKL. The CDR3 spans 16 residues. CDR3 amino acids: CASSQDRAGRKEGYTF. The CDR3 DNA follows: TGCGCCAGCAGCCAAGATCGGGCAGGGAGGAAAGAAGGCTACACCTTC.

This rearrangement joins TRBV4-2 to TRBJ2-7; D not resolved. V gave up 0 bases and J gave up 5 bases, with 14 bases separating them. This CDR3 is built from 15 residues. Germline V lookup: CDR1 LGHNA, CDR2 YNFKEQ. CDR3 protein: CASSQEAQFHNEQYF. The CDR3, as DNA: TGTGCCAGCAGCCAAGAGGCCCAGTTTCATAACGAGCAGTACTTC.

CDR3 in DNA: TGTGCCAGCAGTTTAGCAGGAATGAACACTGAAGCTTTCTTT. Translating it yields CASSLAGMNTEAFF. The chain is built from TRBV28 and TRBJ1-1; D gene unclear. The V gene's germline CDR1 is MDHEN and CDR2 SYDVKM. CDR3 length: 14 residues. Trimming cost V 2 bases and J 0 bases, with 7 bases left between them.

The chain joins TRBV6-1 to TRBJ1-1, with D perhaps matching TRBD1 (5 bases). Per the germline V gene, CDR1 is MNHNS and CDR2 is SASEGT. The CDR3 has 12 residues. Trimming removed 7 bases at V and 4 bases at J, with 10 bases between. The CDR3: CASILGVTEAFF. In DNA, the CDR3 is TGTGCCAGCATTCTAGGGGTCACTGAAGCTTTCTTT.

The rearrangement joins TRBV15 to TRBJ2-1; the match to TRBD1 covers 9 bases. J lost 4 bases, V lost 5 bases, and 12 bases had no gene match. This CDR3 region has 17 residues. Germline lookup yields CDR1 LNHNV and CDR2 YYDKDF (reference sequence). The CDR3 DNA reads as TGTGCCACCAGCGGAGGCGTGAGGACAGGGGCGTACAATGAGCAGTTCTTC. Translated, it gives CATSGGVRTGAYNEQFF.

This chain connects TRBV18 to TRBJ2-5, with D unclear. There are 14 residues in the CDR3. Looked up from germline, CDR1 is KGHSH and CDR2 is LQKENI. The V and J ends lost 1 base and 2 bases respectively, with 8 bases between them. CDR3 in DNA: TGTGCCAGCTCACCACGGTCCGGGCAAGAGACCCAGTACTTC. As protein: CASSPRSGQETQYF.

This clone occurred once. This chain links TRBV30 with TRBJ1-6; the match to TRBD1 covers 7 bases. The CDR3 totals 14 residues. Germline V gene sequence: CDR1 GTSNPN, CDR2 SVGIG (reference sequence). Trimming at V came to 2 bases and at J to 11 bases, leaving 9 bases not matched to a gene. The CDR3, as DNA: TGTGCCTGGAGTATCACAGGGGTTTCCGCACCCCTCCACTTT. It is translated as CAWSITGVSAPLHF.

With regard to this clone: In the same sample, other DNA sequences code for this CDR3. This sequence joins TRBV7-3 and TRBJ2-2; possibly TRBD1 for D (6 bases). CDR1 SGHTA and CDR2 FQGTGA come from the germline V gene. This CDR3 is built from 14 residues. Trimming removed 6 bases at V and 6 bases at J, with 14 bases between. CDR3 protein: CASSVFQGSGELFF. CDR3 DNA sequence: TGTGCCAGCAGTGTATTCCAGGGGTCCGGGGAGCTGTTTTTT.

V is TRBV4-2 and J is TRBJ2-5; TRBD2 agrees at 11 bases. Germline assignment: CDR1 LGHNA and CDR2 YNFKEQ. This CDR3 is 16 amino acids long. With 4 bases clipped from V and 5 bases from J, the junction kept 9 bases outside the gene matches. The CDR3 sequence: CASSPFSGGERETQYF. As DNA, the CDR3 is TGTGCCAGCAGCCCTTTTAGCGGGGGGGAGAGGGAGACCCAGTACTTC.

V and J are TRBV28 and TRBJ1-3, with 9 bases that match TRBD1. The CDR3 contains 17 residues. Germline V gene data show CDR1 as MDHEN and CDR2 as SYDVKM. V dropped 1 base and J dropped 4; count of bases not matched to a gene: 8. The CDR3 loop is CASSLYNRGLWGNTIYF. The CDR3 bases are TGTGCCAGCAGTTTATATAACAGGGGGCTATGGGGAAACACCATATATTTT.